What follows is one T cell receptor (beta chain) and its context. Its antigen is unknown. The data stem from a study of T cell responses to AZD1222 COVID-19 vaccine. Broader study findings: Spike-specific TCR breadth and depth grew following two AZD1222 doses. Clonal diversity may have been underestimated in mostly white British donors. Repertoires were collected only later (after the peak T cell response had occurred). Among vaccine-associated CD4 TCRs, coverage spanned spike, with dominance at 160-218 and 743-854.

Germline lookup yields CDR1 MNHEY and CDR2 SVGAGI. The CDR3 loop spans 13 amino acids. V lost 7 bases, J lost 2 bases, and 1 base stayed unmatched. Only in-frame clones appear in the TCRdb table, and some are missing; sequencing was by immunoSEQ multiplex PCR. The sample records approximately 200,000 clones, almost 95% being singletons. This TCR was sampled from an adult in good health. The chain links TRBV6-5 to TRBJ1-4; 7 bases fit TRBD1. The material sequenced was peripheral blood, taken on day 0 of AZD1222 vaccination. CDR3 sequence: CASKQGTNEKLFF. CDR3 nucleotides: TGTGCCAGCAAACAGGGGACTAATGAAAAACTGTTTTTT.